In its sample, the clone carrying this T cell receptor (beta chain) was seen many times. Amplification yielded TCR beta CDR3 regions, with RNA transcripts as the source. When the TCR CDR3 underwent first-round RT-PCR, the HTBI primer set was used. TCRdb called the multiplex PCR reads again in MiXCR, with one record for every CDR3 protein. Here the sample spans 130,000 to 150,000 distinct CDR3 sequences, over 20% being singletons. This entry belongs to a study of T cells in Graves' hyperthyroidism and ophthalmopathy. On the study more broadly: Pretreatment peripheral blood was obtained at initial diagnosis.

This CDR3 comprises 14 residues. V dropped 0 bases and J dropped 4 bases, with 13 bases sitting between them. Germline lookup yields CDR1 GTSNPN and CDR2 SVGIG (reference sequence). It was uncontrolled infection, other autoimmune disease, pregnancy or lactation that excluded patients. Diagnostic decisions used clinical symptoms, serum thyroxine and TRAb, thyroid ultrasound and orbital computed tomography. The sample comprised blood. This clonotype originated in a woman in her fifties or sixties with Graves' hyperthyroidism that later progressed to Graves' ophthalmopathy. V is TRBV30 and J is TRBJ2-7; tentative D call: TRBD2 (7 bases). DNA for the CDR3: TGTGCCTGGAGTGTACAGGGAGGGACTTACGAGCAGTACTTC. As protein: CAWSVQGGTYEQYF.